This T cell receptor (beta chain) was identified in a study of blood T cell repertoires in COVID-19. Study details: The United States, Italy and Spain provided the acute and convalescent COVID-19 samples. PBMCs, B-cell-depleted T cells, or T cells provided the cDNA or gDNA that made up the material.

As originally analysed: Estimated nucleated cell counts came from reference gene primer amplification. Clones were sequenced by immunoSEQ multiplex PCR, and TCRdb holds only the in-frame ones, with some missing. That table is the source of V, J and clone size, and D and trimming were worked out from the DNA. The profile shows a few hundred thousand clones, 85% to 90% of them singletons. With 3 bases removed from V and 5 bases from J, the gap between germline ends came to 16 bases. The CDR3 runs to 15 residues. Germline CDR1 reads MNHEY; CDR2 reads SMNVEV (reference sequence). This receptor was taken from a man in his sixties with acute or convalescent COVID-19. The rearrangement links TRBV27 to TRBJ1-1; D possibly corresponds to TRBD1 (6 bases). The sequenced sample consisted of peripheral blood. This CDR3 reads CASSLSTGSSTEAFF. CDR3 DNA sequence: TGTGCCAGCAGTTTGTCCACAGGGAGCAGTACTGAAGCTTTCTTT.